This TCR beta chain was observed in a study of CD8 T cells in ankylosing spondylitis. Study results and caveats: From matched ankylosing spondylitis synovial fluid, disease-linked clones were reportedly recovered at significantly enriched levels. About 8 highly homologous variants formed a TCR beta motif that appeared characteristic of ankylosing spondylitis blood.

From the 5' RACE reads, TCRdb called clonotypes with MiXCR, one entry per CDR3 protein. The top ten hold under 7.5% of the sample, which has about 540,000 distinct CDR3 sequences, approximately 12% seen once. The CDR3 runs to 13 residues. Trimming took off 6 bases at V and 3 bases at J, with 10 bases between the two ends. This clonotype was seen more than once but under ten times. Its antigen is undetermined. Source material: blood, either unsorted or a sorted T cell fraction (not recorded which). J is TRBJ2-3 and V is TRBV12-3 or TRBV12-4; D remains unclear. This TCR was recovered from a male donor with ankylosing spondylitis. The CDR3 bases are TGTGCCAGCAGATTTGAGGCAACAGATACGCAGTATTTT. As protein: CASRFEATDTQYF.